The clone carrying this T cell receptor (beta chain) was observed at least ten times. What it binds is not known. The sample belongs to a study of early T cells in non-severe SARS-CoV-2 infection. Study at large: Whole-blood bulk RNA, unsorted, was sequenced, and chains were unpaired. Study-wide results and caveats: VDJdb matching favored anti-spike CD8 responses, missing private and CD4 specificities.

Attached unique molecular identifiers marked individual cDNA molecules. TCRdb re-derived calls from the 5' RACE reads in MiXCR, one entry per CDR3 protein. The sample shows some 77,000 distinct CDR3 sequences, 5% of them seen only once. CDR1 and CDR2 from the germline V gene are PRHDT and FYEKMQ (reference sequence). The V and J ends lost 1 base and 7 bases respectively, with 13 bases between them. This CDR3 is 14 amino acids long. The rearrangement uses TRBV13 and TRBJ1-2; D is perhaps TRBD1 (6 bases). The source is an adult who was a healthcare worker with PCR-confirmed SARS-CoV-2 infection or an uninfected control (not recorded which). This specimen was whole blood, taken at baseline. The CDR3 sequence is CASSLVGGPTGYTF. CDR3 bases: TGTGCCAGCAGCTTAGTAGGGGGACCAACTGGCTACACCTTC.